The 15 T cell receptor beta chains below were found in one sample sequenced in a study of blood T cell repertoires in COVID-19. The repertoire was sequenced with immunoSEQ multiplex PCR; TCRdb's copy has only in-frame clones and lacks some. The sample lists about 160,000 clones, about 74% occurring once. Sequenced input: peripheral blood. These receptors came from a man between 60 and 70 years old with acute or convalescent COVID-19.

The CDR3 DNA sequence: TGTGCCAGCAGCGTAGAAGGGGGCCCTCAAAACTATGGCTACACCTTC. Protein product: CASSVEGGPQNYGYTF. The chain is built from TRBV9 and TRBJ1-2; 7 bases align to TRBD1. Germline lookup yields CDR1 SGDLS and CDR2 YYNGEE. Germline trimming cut 0 bases from V and 2 bases from J; bases unmatched to any gene: 7. This CDR3 spans 16 amino acids.

This clone appeared a few times. The CDR3 DNA is TGTGCCAGCAGCTTAGGTCGCTTCGGAGATACGCAGTATTTT. Translated, it gives CASSLGRFGDTQYF. This chain connects TRBV11-2 to TRBJ2-3; D is unclear. This CDR3 spans 14 amino acids. The V gene lost 1 base and the J gene lost 5 bases, with 10 bases spanning the gap. The germline CDR1 and CDR2 sequences are SGHAT and FQNNGV.

The V gene is TRBV10-3, the J gene TRBJ2-7, with TRBD1 matching over 11 bases. The CDR3 is 14 amino acids. Trimming removed 6 bases from V and 3 bases from J; junction bases left unmatched: 4. Germline V gives CDR1 ENHRY, CDR2 SYGVKD. The CDR3 protein is CAIRGTGGHYEQYF. CDR3 sequence (DNA): TGTGCCATCAGGGGGACAGGGGGGCACTACGAGCAGTACTTC.

The V call is TRBV21-1, the J call TRBJ1-1; the listed D gene, TRBD1, was not tested against the DNA. TRBV21-1 is a pseudogene locus. The CDR3 contains 18 residues. CDR3 bases: TGTGCCAGCAGCAAAGCCTTTCTTTGGGGCGTCCGGAACACTGAAGCTTTCTTT. Translated, it gives CASSKAFLWGVRNTEAFF.

The gene calls are TRBV20-1 and TRBJ1-3; 9 bases fit TRBD1. CDR1 and CDR2 (germline): DFQATT, SNEGSKA (reference sequence). Trimming took 3 bases from V and 16 from J; bases not matched to a gene: 4. The CDR3 runs 10 residues. The CDR3 region has the DNA TGCAGTGCTAGGGACAGGGGTAAGTATTTT. It translates to CSARDRGKYF.

The gene calls are TRBV7-2 and TRBJ1-1, with TRBD1 as a possible D gene (6 bases). Per germline, CDR1 SGHTA and CDR2 FQGNSA. Trimming removed 4 bases at V and 3 bases at J, with 12 bases between. CDR3 size: 14 residues. DNA for the CDR3: TGTGCCAGCAGCTGGAGGACAGCGTACACTGAAGCTTTCTTT. This codes for CASSWRTAYTEAFF.

CDR3: CAIRGANYGYTF. DNA for the CDR3: TGTGCCATCAGGGGAGCTAACTATGGCTACACCTTC. This chain links TRBV10-3 with TRBJ1-2; no definite D call. Germline V gene data show CDR1 as ENHRY and CDR2 as SYGVKD. The CDR3 sequence is 12 residues long. The V gene lost 6 bases and the J gene lost 0 bases, with 5 bases spanning the gap.

The V gene is TRBV5-5, the J gene TRBJ1-1, with TRBD1 matching 7 bases. Germline V gives CDR1 SGHKS, CDR2 YYEKEE (reference sequence). CDR3 size: 16 residues. The V and J ends lost 1 base and 2 bases, in that order; junction bases with no gene match: 8. This CDR3 reads CASSLRTGAINTEAFF. The CDR3 nucleotides read TGTGCCAGCAGCTTGCGAACAGGGGCTATTAACACTGAAGCTTTCTTT.

CDR3 in amino acids: CASSFSGGAGGKDTQYF. The DNA of the CDR3 is TGTGCCAGCAGCTTCTCAGGGGGAGCGGGGGGTAAAGATACGCAGTATTTT. V is TRBV11-2 and J is TRBJ2-3, with 9 nucleotides matching TRBD2. The CDR3 runs to 17 residues. Germline V CDR1 and CDR2: SGHAT, FQNNGV. J gave up 5 bases and V 3 bases, and 12 bases lay outside the gene matches.

At least ten counts were recorded for this clone. The V gene is TRBV4-1, the J gene TRBJ2-7; TRBD1 matches 7 bases. The germline gives CDR1 MGHRA, CDR2 YSYEKL. The CDR3 has 16 amino acids. The junction had 6 bases not matched to a gene; V was cut back by 1 base and J by 0 bases. In DNA form, the CDR3 reads TGCGCCAGCAGCCAAGCAGGACAGGCTTCCTCCTACGAGCAGTACTTC. It is translated as CASSQAGQASSYEQYF.

This chain connects TRBV9 to TRBJ2-5; tentatively, D is TRBD2 (6 bases). Germline-derived CDR1 and CDR2 are SGDLS and YYNGEE. The CDR3 is 14 residues long. V was shortened by 4 bases and J by 1 base, with 11 bases between the two germline ends. The DNA of the CDR3 is TGTGCCAGCAGCCCGTCGGGACTCCAAGAGACCCAGTACTTC. Protein sequence: CASSPSGLQETQYF.

The chain employs TRBV4-1 and TRBJ2-5, with D perhaps matching TRBD2 (7 bases). V was trimmed by 1 base and J by 5 bases, leaving 14 bases between them. The CDR3 consists of 15 residues. From germline, CDR1 is MGHRA and CDR2 YSYEKL. The CDR3 region has the DNA TGCGCCAGCAGCCAAGGCCGGGGGGCGGCGGAGACCCAGTACTTC. Its protein product is CASSQGRGAAETQYF.

The rearrangement links TRBV5-5 to TRBJ2-6; D is ambiguous. Germline CDR1 reads SGHKS; CDR2 reads YYEKEE (reference sequence). V gave up 4 bases and J gave up 2 bases, with 7 bases separating them. This CDR3 contains 14 residues. CDR3 bases: TGTGCCAGCAGCCCCTTTACTGGGGCCAACGTCCTGACTTTC. Translated, it gives CASSPFTGANVLTF.

This chain connects TRBV21-1 to TRBJ1-5; TRBD1 reflects the table's D call only, with no check against the DNA. TRBV21-1 corresponds to a pseudogene. CDR3 size: 16 residues. DNA for the CDR3: TGTGCCAGCAGCAATCCACAGGGGACACTCAATCAGCCCCAGCATTTT. Protein sequence: CASSNPQGTLNQPQHF.

This chain links TRBV10-3 with TRBJ2-5; 8 bases fit TRBD1. The germline V gene encodes CDR1 ENHRY and CDR2 SYGVKD. This CDR3 is 14 amino acids long. The ends lost 6 bases at V and 1 base at J; junction bases unmatched: 4. For the CDR3, the DNA is TGTGCCATCAGAGACGGGACAGGCCAAGAGACCCAGTACTTC. Translating gives CAIRDGTGQETQYF.